This TCR beta chain was profiled in a study of CD8+ T cells in alopecia areata. As the sequencing template, cDNA was produced by extracting RNA and reverse transcribing it. TCRdb's copy holds only in-frame clones and misses some; the assay was immunoSEQ multiplex PCR. This table has over 150,000 clones, approximately 60% appearing once. Specified treatment: oral pan-JAK inhibitor, 5-10 mg twice daily. V dropped 2 bases and J dropped 9 bases, with 14 bases sitting between them. This CDR3 has 14 amino acids. CDR1 and CDR2 from the germline V gene are MNHNS and SASEGT. This chain links TRBV6-1 with TRBJ1-5; D is possibly TRBD1 (6 bases). The sequencing here drew on CD4+ T cells sorted from blood, taken at week 24, from a patient treated with tofacitinib. The TCR originated in a human donor with alopecia areata. The CDR3 DNA sequence: TGTGCCAGCAGTGAACAGGGACAATCTCGGCCCCAGCATTTT. Its translation is CASSEQGQSRPQHF.